This entry lists 20 T cell receptor beta chains sequenced from one sample in a study of shared clonotypes between healthy human individuals. Here immunoSEQ multiplex PCR was the method, and the copy in TCRdb shows in-frame clones only, minus some. The repertoire includes about 2.5 million clones, approximately 90% of them detected once, and approximately 0.4% sits in the top ten. Sequencing was done on a sample of naive CD4+ T cells from PBMCs. Noted subset: CD45RA+ positively selected. The origin of the receptors is a man aged 18-30 years in good health. Some clones in this sample may be carry-over from other donors' samples.

This rearrangement joins TRBV5-4 to TRBJ2-3, with TRBD2 as a possible D gene (6 bases). Per the germline V gene, CDR1 is SGHNT and CDR2 is YYREEE (reference sequence). CDR3 length: 15 residues. V lost 0 bases and J 6 bases, leaving 14 bases between the germline ends. CDR3 amino acids: CASSLASAGGDTQYF. The CDR3 DNA is TGTGCCAGCAGCTTGGCTAGCGCCGGCGGGGATACGCAGTATTTT.

The genes are TRBV10-3 and TRBJ1-1; possibly TRBD1 for D (6 bases). The CDR3 sequence is 14 residues long. CDR1 ENHRY and CDR2 SYGVKD come from the germline V gene. The CDR3 nucleotides read TGTTCCACCCAAACGGGACACCTGAACACTGAAGCTTTCTTT. Translation: CSTQTGHLNTEAFF.

This clone was seen once. Written as DNA, the CDR3 is TGTGCCAGCAGTTCGGGGACAGAAAATGAAAAACTGTTTTTT. As protein: CASSSGTENEKLFF. This chain links TRBV28 with TRBJ1-4; 7 bases fit TRBD1. Trimming at V came to 4 bases and at J to 5 bases, leaving 4 bases not matched to a gene. Germline loops: CDR1 MDHEN, CDR2 SYDVKM. The CDR3 runs 14 residues.

V and J are TRBV7-8 and TRBJ1-2, with no clear D. CDR3 length equals 16 residues. The V end was cut by 1 base, the J end by 0 bases, with 12 bases between. CDR1 and CDR2 (germline): SGHVS, FQNEAQ. This CDR3 is CASSLERVITNYGYTF. For the CDR3, the DNA is TGTGCCAGCAGCTTAGAGCGAGTCATCACTAACTATGGCTACACCTTC. Based on the CDR3 plus reference TRBV7-8 and TRBJ1-2, the full variable domain is GAGVSQSPRYKVAKRGQDVALRCDPISGHVSLFWYQQALGQGPEFLTYFQNEAQLDKSGLPSDRFFAERPEGSVSTLKIQRTQQEDSAVYLCASSLERVITNYGYTFGSGTRLTVV.

In the case of this clone: One end of the junction fails to match germline, which may point to a read error. This chain joins TRBV6-5 and TRBJ2-7, with D uncertain. The CDR3 loop spans 13 amino acids. Per the germline V gene, CDR1 is MNHEY and CDR2 is SVGAGI. CDR3 region: CTSSYSFTYEQYF. Written as DNA, the CDR3 is TGTACCAGCAGTTACTCTTTTACCTACGAGCAGTACTTC.

The chain carries TRBV27 and TRBJ2-7; the match to TRBD2 covers 7 bases. Trimming at V came to 3 bases and at J to 3 bases, leaving 11 bases not matched to a gene. The length of the CDR3 is 16 residues. Germline V gene data show CDR1 as MNHEY and CDR2 as SMNVEV (reference sequence). CDR3 in amino acids: CASSFGRERVFYEQYF. The DNA for the CDR3 is TGTGCCAGCAGTTTTGGGCGGGAGCGGGTTTTCTACGAGCAGTACTTC.

This chain uses TRBV5-1 with TRBJ2-7; D gene unclear. Trimming stripped 1 base from V and 9 bases from J, with 14 bases between. The length of the CDR3 is 13 residues. Per the germline V gene, CDR1 is SGHRS and CDR2 is YFSETQ. The CDR3 sequence is CASSLFLQDGQYF. CDR3 in DNA: TGCGCCAGCAGCTTGTTTTTGCAGGATGGGCAGTACTTC.

This clone came up once. As DNA, the CDR3 is TGTGCCAGCAACCAAGGGACAGTAGCATCCTCGTTCCGTGAGCAGTTCTTC. Protein product: CASNQGTVASSFREQFF. The chain uses TRBV9 and TRBJ2-1; TRBD1 agrees at 7 bases. Germline V gene lookup returns CDR1 SGDLS and CDR2 YYNGEE. With V trimmed by 6 bases and J by 9 bases, 21 bases remained unmatched. The CDR3 runs 17 residues. The whole variable domain, remainder taken from reference TRBV9 and TRBJ2-1, is DSGVTQTPKHLITATGQRVTLRCSPRSGDLSVYWYQQSLDQGLQFLIQYYNGEERAKGNILERFSAQQFPDLHSELNLSSLELGDSALYFCASNQGTVASSFREQFFGPGTRLTVL.

This clone occurred once. V usage is TRBV27 and J usage is TRBJ2-5, with a possible D match to TRBD1 (6 bases). The CDR3 totals 13 residues. Germline-derived CDR1 and CDR2 are MNHEY and SMNVEV (reference sequence). Trimming took 6 bases from V and 6 from J, leaving 14 bases between them. The CDR3 protein is CASSPDRLQTQYF. CDR3 DNA: TGTGCCAGCAGCCCGGACAGACTGCAGACCCAGTACTTC.

This sequence joins TRBV7-8 and TRBJ2-7; perhaps D is TRBD1 or TRBD2 (6 bases each). V lost 0 bases, J lost 5 bases, and 11 bases lay in between. The length of the CDR3 is 14 residues. CDR1 and CDR2 (germline): SGHVS, FQNEAQ. CDR3 DNA: TGTGCCAGCAGCTTAGCCGGGGGCAAACACGAGCAGTACTTC. Translating it yields CASSLAGGKHEQYF.

Details on this clone: Other DNA sequences in the sample encode the same CDR3. The chain uses TRBV5-1 and TRBJ2-7; D may be TRBD1 or TRBD2 (5 bases each). Looked up from germline, CDR1 is SGHRS and CDR2 is YFSETQ. The CDR3 is made up of 12 amino acids. Trimming removed 4 bases from V and 4 bases from J, with 9 bases in between. This CDR3 reads CASSRDGYEQYF. In nucleotides, the CDR3 is TGCGCCAGCAGCCGGGACGGGTACGAGCAGTACTTC.

The chain has TRBV6-6 and TRBJ2-3; D remains unclear. Per the germline V gene, CDR1 is MNHNY and CDR2 is SVGAGI (reference sequence). V was pared by 5 bases and J by 3 bases, with 12 bases between. This CDR3 is 14 amino acids long. The CDR3 DNA sequence: TGTGCCAGCAGTCCAGCGCCAGGAACAGATACGCAGTATTTT. Protein sequence: CASSPAPGTDTQYF.

The chain couples TRBV5-1 to TRBJ2-7; the D gene could be TRBD1 or TRBD2 (5 bases each). The V and J ends lost 4 bases and 2 bases respectively, with 13 bases between them. Germline V CDR1 and CDR2: SGHRS, YFSETQ. The CDR3 runs to 14 residues. The CDR3 spells CASSLGTPAYEQYF. In DNA form, the CDR3 reads TGCGCCAGCAGCCTCGGGACGCCTGCCTACGAGCAGTACTTC.

The V gene is TRBV2, the J gene TRBJ2-1; 7 bases line up with TRBD2. The CDR3 has 13 residues. Trimming cost V 8 bases and J 0 bases; bases outside gene matches: 1. The V gene's germline CDR1 is SNHLY and CDR2 FYNNEI. CDR3 sequence reads: CASRTSSYNEQFF. CDR3 in DNA: TGTGCCAGCCGGACTAGCTCCTACAATGAGCAGTTCTTC.

This chain joins TRBV7-3 and TRBJ2-1; either TRBD1 or TRBD2 may supply D (5 bases each). The ends were cut back, 0 bases at V and 9 bases at J, with 12 bases in the middle. CDR1 SGHTA and CDR2 FQGTGA come from the germline V gene. CDR3 length equals 14 residues. In DNA form, the CDR3 reads TGTGCCAGCAGCTTAACGACCCCAGGGAGTGAGCAGTTCTTC. The encoded protein is CASSLTTPGSEQFF.

The rearrangement links TRBV28 to TRBJ2-7, with D maybe TRBD1 (5 bases). The V end lost 9 bases, the J end lost 2 bases, and 14 bases lay between the germline ends. Germline CDR1 is MDHEN and CDR2 is SYDVKM. The CDR3 runs to 13 residues. CDR3 residues: CASTSGAAYEQYF. The CDR3, as DNA: TGTGCCAGTACTTCTGGGGCGGCCTACGAGCAGTACTTC.

V usage is TRBV4-1 and J usage is TRBJ2-7; 8 bases match TRBD1. The CDR3 is made up of 15 amino acids. Losses at the gene ends were 8 bases for V and 4 bases for J; bases not matched to a gene: 13. Germline assignment: CDR1 MGHRA and CDR2 YSYEKL. For the CDR3, the DNA is TGCGCCAGCGCTAGAACGACAGGGGAATGGTACGAGCAGTACTTC. This encodes CASARTTGEWYEQYF.

This chain links TRBV5-1 with TRBJ1-2, with 7 bases that match TRBD1. This CDR3 is built from 14 residues. V was pared by 4 bases and J by 5 bases, with 8 bases of the junction left unmatched. Germline lookup yields CDR1 SGHRS and CDR2 YFSETQ. The CDR3 nucleotides are TGCGCCAGCAGCCGAGAGCCGGGACAGTATGGCTACACCTTC. Translated, it gives CASSREPGQYGYTF.

The chain has TRBV29-1 and TRBJ2-1, with 9 nucleotides matching TRBD2. Germline V CDR1 and CDR2: SQVTM, ANQGSEA. Trimming cost V 4 bases and J 6 bases; bases outside gene matches: 7. The CDR3 extends over 14 amino acids. The CDR3 here is CSVVRLAGLNEQFF. For the CDR3, the DNA is TGCAGCGTTGTTCGGCTAGCGGGACTCAATGAGCAGTTCTTC.

This CDR3 is CASSAFRAETQYF. As DNA, the CDR3 is TGTGCCAGCAGCGCCTTTAGAGCGGAGACCCAGTACTTC. The chain is built from TRBV7-2 and TRBJ2-5; no reliable D call. Germline CDR1 and CDR2: SGHTA and FQGNSA. Trimming took 5 bases from V and 5 from J, leaving 12 bases between them. This CDR3 spans 13 amino acids.